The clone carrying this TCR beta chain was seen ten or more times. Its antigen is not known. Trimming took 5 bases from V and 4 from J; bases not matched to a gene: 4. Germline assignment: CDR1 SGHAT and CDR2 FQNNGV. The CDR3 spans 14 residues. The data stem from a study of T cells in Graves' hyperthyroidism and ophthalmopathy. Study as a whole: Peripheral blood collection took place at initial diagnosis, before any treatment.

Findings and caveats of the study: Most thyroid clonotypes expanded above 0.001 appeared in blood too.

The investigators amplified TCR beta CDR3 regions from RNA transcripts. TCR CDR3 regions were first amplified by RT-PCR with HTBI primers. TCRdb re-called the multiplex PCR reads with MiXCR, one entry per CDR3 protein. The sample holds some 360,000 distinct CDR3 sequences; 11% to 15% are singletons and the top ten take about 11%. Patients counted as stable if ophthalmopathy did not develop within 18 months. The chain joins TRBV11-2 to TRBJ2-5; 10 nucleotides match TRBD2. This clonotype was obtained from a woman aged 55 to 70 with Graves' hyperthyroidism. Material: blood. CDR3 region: CASSPSGRGETQYF. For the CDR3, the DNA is TGTGCCAGCAGCCCTAGCGGGAGAGGAGAGACCCAGTACTTC.